This is a list of T cell receptor beta chains from one sample in a study of T-cell reconstitution after alpha-beta-depleted transplantation in children. TCRdb independently ran MiXCR on the PCR reads; one entry per CDR3 protein. Counted here are around 600,000 distinct CDR3 sequences, about 21% occurring once; the ten biggest clones make up roughly 15%. This sample comprised PBMCs, mostly from graft donor cells, obtained 360 days after TCRalphabeta/CD19-depleted stem cell transplant. These receptors were collected from a boy younger than two who had a stem cell transplant for acute myeloid leukemia, so the T cells may come from the graft donor. CDR3s include the opening cysteine and the closing phenylalanine or tryptophan. The order of the fields is clone size, V gene, CDR3 length, J gene, D gene, CDR3 protein, CDR3 DNA. D genes are given only for firm matches. Size tells how often a clone was seen (once, few, many) or the class of an expanded clone, and some rows leave it out.

size: few
V: TRBV20-1
length: 16
J: TRBJ2-5
D: TRBD2
CDR3: CSARGLAGGRGETQYF
DNA: TGCAGTGCTAGAGGCCTAGCGGGGGGGAGAGGAGAGACCCAGTACTTC

size: .
V: TRBV11-2
length: 17
J: TRBJ2-1
D: TRBD2
CDR3: CASSRMGGTSGNNEQFF
DNA: TGTGCCAGCAGCCGTATGGGCGGGACTAGCGGGAACAATGAGCAGTTCTTC

size: .
V: TRBV7-2
length: 12
J: TRBJ1-2
D: .
CDR3: CASSLEFGGCTF
DNA: TGTGCCAGCAGTTTAGAGTTCGGGGGATGTACCTTC

size: few
V: TRBV7-9
length: 15
J: TRBJ2-1
D: TRBD1
CDR3: CASSYGTGHYNEQFF
DNA: TGTGCCAGCAGCTACGGGACAGGGCACTACAATGAGCAGTTCTTC

size: .
V: TRBV7-9
length: 12
J: TRBJ1-2
D: .
CDR3: CASRRASYGYTF
DNA: TGTGCCAGCAGGAGGGCTTCCTATGGCTACACCTTC

size: few
V: TRBV20-1
length: 12
J: TRBJ2-7
D: .
CDR3: CSATLVRGEQYF
DNA: TGCAGTGCTACCCTTGTTCGCGGGGAGCAGTACTTC

size: .
V: TRBV6-2/TRBV6-3
length: 15
J: TRBJ1-4
D: .
CDR3: CASSSNYATNEKLFF
DNA: TGTGCCAGCAGTTCTAACTATGCAACTAATGAAAAACTGTTTTTT

size: .
V: TRBV4-3
length: 16
J: TRBJ2-1
D: TRBD1
CDR3: CASSQGDSSSYNEQFF
DNA: TGCGCCAGCAGCCAAGGGGACAGTAGCTCCTACAATGAGCAGTTCTTC

size: many
V: TRBV27
length: 13
J: TRBJ1-6
D: TRBD1
CDR3: CATRQGANSPLHF
DNA: TGTGCCACTCGACAGGGCGCGAATTCACCCCTCCACTTT

size: many
V: TRBV12-3/TRBV12-4
length: 15
J: TRBJ2-1
D: .
CDR3: CASIPRGSPYNEQFF
DNA: TGTGCCAGCATCCCCCGAGGGTCTCCCTACAATGAGCAGTTCTTC

size: many
V: TRBV29-1
length: 15
J: TRBJ2-1
D: TRBD1
CDR3: CSVARTGDAYNEQFF
DNA: TGCAGCGTTGCCCGGACAGGGGATGCCTACAATGAGCAGTTCTTC

size: few
V: TRBV20-1
length: 13
J: TRBJ1-3
D: .
CDR3: CSARMGTGNTIYF
DNA: TGCAGTGCTAGAATGGGAACTGGAAACACCATATATTTT

size: many
V: TRBV20-1
length: 16
J: TRBJ2-7
D: TRBD2
CDR3: CSARNWGLAETYEQYF
DNA: TGCAGTGCTAGAAACTGGGGACTAGCGGAAACCTACGAGCAGTACTTC

size: .
V: TRBV29-1
length: 11
J: TRBJ1-2
D: .
CDR3: CSVDSSDGYTF
DNA: TGCAGCGTTGATTCCTCTGATGGCTACACCTTC

size: few
V: TRBV20-1
length: 13
J: TRBJ2-5
D: TRBD2
CDR3: CSAERGTQETQYF
DNA: TGCAGTGCGGAGCGGGGGACGCAAGAGACCCAGTACTTC

size: .
V: TRBV30
length: 13
J: TRBJ1-5
D: .
CDR3: CAWRQGIMEPQHF
DNA: TGTGCCTGGAGGCAGGGGATTATGGAGCCCCAGCATTTT

size: .
V: TRBV5-6
length: 14
J: TRBJ2-7
D: .
CDR3: CASSYEGVAYEQYF
DNA: TGTGCCAGCAGCTACGAGGGGGTTGCCTACGAGCAGTACTTC

size: once
V: TRBV24-1
length: 17
J: TRBJ2-6
D: .
CDR3: CATSGGGPRPGANVLTF
DNA: TGTGCCACCAGTGGGGGAGGACCCCGACCGGGGGCCAACGTCCTGACTTTC

size: many
V: TRBV6-4
length: 13
J: TRBJ2-1
D: .
CDR3: CASSGWVTGEQFF
DNA: TGTGCCAGCAGTGGATGGGTTACGGGTGAGCAGTTCTTC

size: .
V: TRBV15
length: 14
J: TRBJ1-2
D: TRBD1
CDR3: CATSKKGAGYGYTF
DNA: TGTGCCACCAGCAAGAAGGGGGCAGGCTATGGCTACACCTTC

size: .
V: TRBV7-2
length: 14
J: TRBJ2-4
D: .
CDR3: CASSLDGGANIQYF
DNA: TGTGCCAGCAGCTTAGATGGGGGGGCGAACATTCAGTACTTC